The present T cell receptor beta chain was sequenced within a study of T cell responses to AZD1222 COVID-19 vaccine. Clones were sequenced by immunoSEQ multiplex PCR, and TCRdb holds only the in-frame ones, with some missing. The profile shows about 160,000 clones, approximately 90% of them singletons. V was clipped by 0 bases and J by 5 bases; unmatched bases: 4. Germline loops: CDR1 ENHRY, CDR2 SYGVKD. The CDR3 loop spans 15 amino acids. The J gene is TRBJ2-7, the V gene TRBV10-3; 10 bases align to TRBD1. Sequenced here: peripheral blood, sampled on day 0 of MenACWY control vaccination. The source is an adult in good health. The CDR3 sequence is CAISESGQGSHEQYF. The DNA of the CDR3 is TGTGCCATCAGTGAGTCGGGACAGGGGTCCCACGAGCAGTACTTC.